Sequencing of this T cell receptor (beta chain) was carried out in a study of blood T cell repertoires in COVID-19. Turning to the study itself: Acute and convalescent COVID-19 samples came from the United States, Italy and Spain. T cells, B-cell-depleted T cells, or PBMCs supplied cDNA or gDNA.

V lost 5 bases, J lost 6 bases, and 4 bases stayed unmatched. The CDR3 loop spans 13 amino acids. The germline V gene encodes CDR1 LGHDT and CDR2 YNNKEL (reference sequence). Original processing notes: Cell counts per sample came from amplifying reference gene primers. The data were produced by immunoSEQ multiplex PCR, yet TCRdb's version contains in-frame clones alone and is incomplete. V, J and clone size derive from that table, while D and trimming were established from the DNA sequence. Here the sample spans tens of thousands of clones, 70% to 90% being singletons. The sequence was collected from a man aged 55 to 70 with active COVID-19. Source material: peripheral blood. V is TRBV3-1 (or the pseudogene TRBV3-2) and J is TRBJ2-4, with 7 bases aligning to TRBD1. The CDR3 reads CASSFSGGNIQYF. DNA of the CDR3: TGTGCCAGCAGCTTTTCAGGGGGAAACATTCAGTACTTC.